This passage covers 2 T cell receptor beta chains from one sample sequenced in a study of T cells after yellow fever vaccination. TCRdb called the 5' RACE reads again in MiXCR, with one record for every CDR3 protein. This table has approximately 340,000 distinct CDR3 sequences, 8.5% to 9% appearing once. The sample was PBMCs, taken on the day of the first yellow fever vaccination. These receptors were taken from a man between 18 and 35 years old who received the YFV17D yellow fever vaccine.

J is TRBJ1-1 and V is TRBV19; D is undetermined. V was clipped by 8 bases and J by 8 bases, with 12 bases between them. The CDR3 is 11 residues long. Germline assignment: CDR1 LNHDA and CDR2 SQIVND (reference sequence). The CDR3 loop is CASARSIEAFF. CDR3 bases: TGTGCCAGTGCCCGGTCAATCGAAGCTTTCTTT.

The sample holds many counts of this clonotype. This chain links TRBV7-2 with TRBJ1-5, with a tentative D call TRBD1 (5 bases). The V and J ends lost 2 bases and 7 bases respectively, with 9 bases between them. This CDR3 has 13 residues. The germline V gene has CDR1 SGHTA and CDR2 FQGNSA. CDR3 DNA sequence: TGTGCCAGCAGCTTACGGGGGGACCAGCCCCAGCATTTT. The encoded protein is CASSLRGDQPQHF. The full variable domain, with the rest looked up from reference TRBV7-2 and TRBJ1-5, is GAGVSQSPSNKVTEKGKDVELRCDPISGHTALYWYRQSLGQGLEFLIYFQGNSAPDKSGLPSDRFSAERTGGSVSTLTIQRTQQEDSAVYLCASSLRGDQPQHFGDGTRLSIL.